Below are 5 T cell receptor beta chains sequenced from a single sample in a study of early T cells in non-severe SARS-CoV-2 infection. TCRdb re-called the 5' RACE reads through MiXCR, storing one row per CDR3 protein. The sample has 70,000 to 85,000 distinct CDR3 sequences, under 15% seen once; the top ten hold around 6%. Sequenced material: whole blood. The receptors here all came from an adult who was a healthcare worker with PCR-confirmed SARS-CoV-2 infection or an uninfected control (not recorded which).

This clonotype came up many times. The gene calls are TRBV5-1 and TRBJ2-1, with 10 bases identical to TRBD2. The CDR3 consists of 15 residues. The V segment lost 0 bases and the J segment 6 bases; nucleotides outside the gene matches: 3. Germline-derived CDR1 and CDR2 are SGHRS and YFSETQ. DNA for the CDR3: TGCGCCAGCAGCTTGGAGGGACTAGCGCCCAATGAGCAGTTCTTC. It codes for CASSLEGLAPNEQFF.

In this sample, this clonotype turned up many times. The chain recombines TRBV14 with TRBJ2-1, with TRBD1 as a possible D gene (5 bases). The CDR3 length is 13 residues. The germline CDR1 and CDR2 sequences are SGHDN and FVKESK. V was cut by 3 bases and J by 9 bases, with 12 bases left in between. The chain's CDR3 is CASSQLGQVEQFF. DNA for the CDR3: TGTGCCAGCAGCCAGTTGGGGCAGGTTGAGCAGTTCTTC.

This clonotype showed up just a few times. This sequence joins TRBV4-1 and TRBJ1-1; a possible D gene is TRBD1 (5 bases). The V gene lost 1 base and the J gene lost 5 bases, with 11 bases spanning the gap. CDR3 length: 14 residues. Germline V gene lookup returns CDR1 MGHRA and CDR2 YSYEKL. The CDR3 reads CASSQVGGKTEAFF. The CDR3 nucleotides are TGCGCCAGCAGCCAAGTCGGGGGTAAAACTGAAGCTTTCTTT.

The rearrangement links TRBV3-2 to TRBJ1-4; the DNA was not used to check the table's D call, TRBD1. TRBV3-2 is designated a pseudogene. The CDR3 sequence is 18 residues long. CDR3 bases: TGTGCCAGCAGTCCCCACCGGGACAGGGTCCCTCCTAATGAAAAACTGTTTTTT. This translates into CASSPHRDRVPPNEKLFF.

This clonotype was seen more than once but under ten times. The chain combines TRBV6-1 with TRBJ2-3; D possibly uses TRBD1 or TRBD2 (5 bases each). Trimming removed 5 bases at V and 2 bases at J, with 11 bases between. The CDR3 loop spans 14 amino acids. Germline V CDR1 and CDR2: MNHNS, SASEGT. CDR3 residues: CASSSGTYTDTQYF. CDR3 coding DNA: TGTGCCAGCAGTTCCGGGACCTACACAGATACGCAGTATTTT.